This T cell receptor (beta chain) was captured in a study of Ad26.COV2.S vaccination and SARS-CoV-2 variants (dated by TCRdb to about 2021). Some background on the complete study: Donors in the vaccine arm were drawn from COV1001, a multicentre, randomized, double-blind, placebo-controlled phase I-IIa trial testing Ad26.COV2.S in healthy adults. Ad26.COV2.S was administered intramuscularly at a dose of 5x10^10 or 1x10^11 viral particles, either as one shot or as two shots given 56 days apart. Sequencing of the TCRbeta repertoire served to evaluate the specificity and breadth of SARS-CoV-2-reactive T cell receptors following Ad26.COV2.S vaccination. A total of around 32 samples were included in the TCR-sequenced set, comprising about 20 Ad26.COV2.S vaccine recipients, 5 placebo recipients and 8 SARS-CoV-2 convalescent individuals. Trial participants were randomized into five groups of five, in which low-dose or high-dose Ad26.COV2.S was given once or twice, or placebo was given on both occasions. Blinding of investigators to trial group allocation was maintained during experiments and outcome assessment.

Read against the paper, the sample's treatment or condition label means: some 19 received Ad26.COV2.S at low or high dose, single or two shots; roughly five received placebo; per-sample allocation not given. Repertoires of vaccine and placebo recipients were sequenced from samples collected on day 63 after the first injection. Between 29 July and 7 August 2020, Cohort 1b enrolled around 24 adults aged 18-55 years at one site in Boston, USA. As a vaccine, Ad26.COV2.S was a replication-incompetent adenovirus type 26 vector that expressed a prefusion-stabilized SARS-CoV-2 spike protein derived from the original Wuhan strain. With regard to this clone: Its antigen is still unknown. Base qualities are missing; no much larger clone stands one base away.

Per the germline V gene, MNHEY is the CDR1 and SVGAGI is the CDR2. From the cysteine up to the phenylalanine, the CDR3 has a length of 16 residues. Solely the CDR3 DNA is kept, with 48 bases framed from the first base. V loses 4 bases of germline sequence and J loses 5 bases, and the interval between the two ends is 20 bases. The immunoSEQ Assay was the method used to sequence TCRbeta CDR3 regions. After extraction, genomic DNA underwent amplification by bias-controlled multiplex PCR, followed by high-throughput sequencing. The source study handled its data this way. To quantify the absolute abundance of each unique TCRbeta CDR3 region, sequences were collapsed and filtered. T cell fraction was estimated by normalization of TCRbeta template counts to usable DNA, with usable DNA being measured through amplification of reference genes present in all nucleated cells. Repertoire TCRs were annotated as SARS-CoV-2-specific when V gene, CDR3 amino acid sequence and J gene were exactly matched to a known reactive TCR set. MIRA supplied the reference SARS-CoV-2 TCR set, which was filtered for enrichment in COVID-19-positive ImmuneCODE repertoires so that public or cross-reactive TCRs were removed. Using the MIRA antigens, annotated TCRs were further analysed by specific ORF or by position within an ORF. Breadth was defined as annotated unique rearrangements over total unique productive rearrangements; depth was the summed frequency of those rearrangements. Two-sided Wilcoxon rank-sum tests were used to compare TCR breadth between groups. TCRdb provides this immuneACCESS table in a form limited to in-frame rearrangements. Some clones are lacking; in checked studies, under half of them reflect an unresolved V gene, and why the rest are absent is not known. The V and J calls and clone size are taken from that table; D and trimming were inferred from the DNA. In all, the sample holds about 350,000 clones, and around 88% of those were seen once. The top ten hold approximately 5% of the sample.

General conclusions and limits of the study: Non-spike TCR breadth was comparable between vaccine and placebo recipients, consistent with the vaccine containing only spike. It was noted by the authors that total T cell responses may have been underestimated by the TCR breadth and depth analyses. After vaccination, substantial breadth of spike-specific CD8+ and CD4+ T cell responses was reported. Compared with placebo recipients, Ad26.COV2.S recipients showed higher spike-specific TCR breadth (P = 0.0014). The study lacked the statistical power to compare responses across vaccine doses or regimens.

The sequences come from peripheral blood, collected in a trial of Ad26.COV2.S vaccine versus placebo. The chain is encoded by TRBV6-5 joined to TRBJ1-2, with no confident D gene call. The receptor was isolated from a person aged 18-60 years who received the Ad26.COV2.S COVID-19 vaccine or a placebo. In nucleotides, the sequence is TGTGCCAGCAGTTCCCGTGCTGTAGAAGTCCCATATGGCTACACCTTC. The translation is CASSSRAVEVPYGYTF.